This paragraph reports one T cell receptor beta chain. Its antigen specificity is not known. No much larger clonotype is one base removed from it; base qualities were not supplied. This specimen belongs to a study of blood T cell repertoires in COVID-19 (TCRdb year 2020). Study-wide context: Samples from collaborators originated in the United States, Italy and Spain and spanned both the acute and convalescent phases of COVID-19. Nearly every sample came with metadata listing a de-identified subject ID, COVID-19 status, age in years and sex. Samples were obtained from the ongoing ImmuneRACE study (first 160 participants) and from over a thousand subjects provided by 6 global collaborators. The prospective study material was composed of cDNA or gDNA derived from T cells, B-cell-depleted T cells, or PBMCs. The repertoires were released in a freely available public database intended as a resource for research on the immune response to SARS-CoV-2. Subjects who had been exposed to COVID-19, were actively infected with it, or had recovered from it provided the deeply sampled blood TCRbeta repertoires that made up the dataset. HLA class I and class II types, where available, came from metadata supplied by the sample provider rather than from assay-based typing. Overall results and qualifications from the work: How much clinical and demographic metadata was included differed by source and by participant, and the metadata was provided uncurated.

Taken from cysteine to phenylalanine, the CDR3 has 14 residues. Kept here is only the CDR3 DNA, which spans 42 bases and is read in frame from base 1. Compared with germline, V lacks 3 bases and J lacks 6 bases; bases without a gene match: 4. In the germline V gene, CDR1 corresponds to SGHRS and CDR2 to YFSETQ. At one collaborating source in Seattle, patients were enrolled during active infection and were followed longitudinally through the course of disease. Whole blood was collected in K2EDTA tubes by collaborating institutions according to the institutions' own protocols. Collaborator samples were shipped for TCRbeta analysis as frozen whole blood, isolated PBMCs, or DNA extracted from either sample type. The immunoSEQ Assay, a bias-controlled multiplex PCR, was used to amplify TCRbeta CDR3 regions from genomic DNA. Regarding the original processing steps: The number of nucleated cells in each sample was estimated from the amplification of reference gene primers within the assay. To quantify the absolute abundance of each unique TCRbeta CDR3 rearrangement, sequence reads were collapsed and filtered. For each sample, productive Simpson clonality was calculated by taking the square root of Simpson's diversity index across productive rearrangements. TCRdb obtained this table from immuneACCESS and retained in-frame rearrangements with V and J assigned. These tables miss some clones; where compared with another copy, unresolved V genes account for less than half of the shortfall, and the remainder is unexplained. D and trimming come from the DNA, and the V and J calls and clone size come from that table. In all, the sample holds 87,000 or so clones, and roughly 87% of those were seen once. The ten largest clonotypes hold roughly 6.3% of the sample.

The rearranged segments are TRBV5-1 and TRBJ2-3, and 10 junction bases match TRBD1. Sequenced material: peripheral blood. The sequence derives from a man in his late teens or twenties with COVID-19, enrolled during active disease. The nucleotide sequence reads TGCGCCAGCAGCTCGGGACAGGGGCAGGATACGCAGTATTTT. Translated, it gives CASSSGQGQDTQYF.